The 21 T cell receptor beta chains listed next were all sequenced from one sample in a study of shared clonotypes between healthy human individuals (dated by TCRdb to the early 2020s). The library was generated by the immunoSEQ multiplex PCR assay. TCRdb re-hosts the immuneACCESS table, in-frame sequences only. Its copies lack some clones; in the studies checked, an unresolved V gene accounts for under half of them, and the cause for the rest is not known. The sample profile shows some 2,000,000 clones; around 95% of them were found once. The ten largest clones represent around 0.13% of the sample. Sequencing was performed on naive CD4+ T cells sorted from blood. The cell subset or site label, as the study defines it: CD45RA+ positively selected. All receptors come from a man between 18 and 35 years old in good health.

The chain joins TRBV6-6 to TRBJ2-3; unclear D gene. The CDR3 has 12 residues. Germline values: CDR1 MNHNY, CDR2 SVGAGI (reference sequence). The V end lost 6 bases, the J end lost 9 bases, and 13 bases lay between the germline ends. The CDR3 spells CASSLEGGTQYF. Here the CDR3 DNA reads TGTGCCAGCAGCCTCGAAGGTGGGACGCAGTATTTT.

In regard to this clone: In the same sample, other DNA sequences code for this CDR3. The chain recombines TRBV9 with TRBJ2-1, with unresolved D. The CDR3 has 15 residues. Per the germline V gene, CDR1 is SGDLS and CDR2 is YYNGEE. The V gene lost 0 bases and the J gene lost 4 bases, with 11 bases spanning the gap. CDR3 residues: CASSVAPSGYNEQFF. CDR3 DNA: TGTGCCAGCAGCGTAGCTCCTAGTGGGTACAATGAGCAGTTCTTC.

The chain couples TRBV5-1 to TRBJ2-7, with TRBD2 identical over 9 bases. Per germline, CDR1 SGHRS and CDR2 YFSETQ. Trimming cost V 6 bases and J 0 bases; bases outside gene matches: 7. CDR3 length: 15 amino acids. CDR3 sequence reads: CASTYSGGPSYEQYF. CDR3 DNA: TGCGCCAGCACTTATAGCGGGGGCCCCTCCTACGAGCAGTACTTC.

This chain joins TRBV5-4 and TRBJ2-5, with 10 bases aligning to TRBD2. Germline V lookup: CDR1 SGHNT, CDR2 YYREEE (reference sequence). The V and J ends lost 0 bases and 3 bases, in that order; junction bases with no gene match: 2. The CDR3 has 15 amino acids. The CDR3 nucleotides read TGTGCCAGCAGCTTGGCGCTAGCGGGGGAAGAGACCCAGTACTTC. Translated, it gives CASSLALAGEETQYF.

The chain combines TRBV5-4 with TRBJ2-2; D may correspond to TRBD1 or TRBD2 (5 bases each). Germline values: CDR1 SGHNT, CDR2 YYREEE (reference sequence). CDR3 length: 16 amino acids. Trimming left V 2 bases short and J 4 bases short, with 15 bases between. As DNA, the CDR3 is TGTGCCAGCAGCTTATCAGGGACGGGGCCCACCGGGGAGCTGTTTTTT. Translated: CASSLSGTGPTGELFF.

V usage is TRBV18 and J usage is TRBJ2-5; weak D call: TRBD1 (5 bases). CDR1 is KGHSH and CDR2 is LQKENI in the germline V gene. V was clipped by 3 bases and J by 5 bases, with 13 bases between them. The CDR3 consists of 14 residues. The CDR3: CASSPQGFSETQYF. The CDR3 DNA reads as TGTGCCAGCTCACCCCAGGGCTTTTCGGAGACCCAGTACTTC.

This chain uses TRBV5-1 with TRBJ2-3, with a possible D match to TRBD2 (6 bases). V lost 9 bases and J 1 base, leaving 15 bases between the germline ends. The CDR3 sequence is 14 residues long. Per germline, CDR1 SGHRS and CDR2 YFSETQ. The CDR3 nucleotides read TGCGCCACCTCGGACGGAGGGGGCACAGATACGCAGTATTTT. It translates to CATSDGGGTDTQYF.

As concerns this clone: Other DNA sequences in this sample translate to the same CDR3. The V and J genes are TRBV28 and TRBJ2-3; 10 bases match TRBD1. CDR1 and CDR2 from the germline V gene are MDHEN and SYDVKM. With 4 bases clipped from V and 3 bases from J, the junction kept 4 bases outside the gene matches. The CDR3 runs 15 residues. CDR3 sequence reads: CASSSGGQGTDTQYF. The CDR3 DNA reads TGTGCCAGCAGTTCCGGGGGACAGGGGACAGATACGCAGTATTTT.

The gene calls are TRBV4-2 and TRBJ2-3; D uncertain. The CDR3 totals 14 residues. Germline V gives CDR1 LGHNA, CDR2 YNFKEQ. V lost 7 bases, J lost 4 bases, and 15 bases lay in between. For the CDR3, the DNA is TGTGCCAGCAAAGGGTTCTTGGGCGCAGATACGCAGTATTTT. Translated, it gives CASKGFLGADTQYF.

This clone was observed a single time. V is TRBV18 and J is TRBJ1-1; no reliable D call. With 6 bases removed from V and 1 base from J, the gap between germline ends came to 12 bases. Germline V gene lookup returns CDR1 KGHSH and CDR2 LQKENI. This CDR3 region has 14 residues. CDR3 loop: CASSPSPRNTEAFF. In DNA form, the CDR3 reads TGTGCCAGCTCGCCCTCCCCCAGGAACACTGAAGCTTTCTTT.

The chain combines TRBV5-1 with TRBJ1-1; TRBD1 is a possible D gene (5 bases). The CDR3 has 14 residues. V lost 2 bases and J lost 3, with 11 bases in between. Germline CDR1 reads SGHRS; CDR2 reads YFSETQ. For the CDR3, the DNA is TGCGCCAGCAGCTTTCTAGCGGGGGACACTGAAGCTTTCTTT. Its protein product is CASSFLAGDTEAFF.

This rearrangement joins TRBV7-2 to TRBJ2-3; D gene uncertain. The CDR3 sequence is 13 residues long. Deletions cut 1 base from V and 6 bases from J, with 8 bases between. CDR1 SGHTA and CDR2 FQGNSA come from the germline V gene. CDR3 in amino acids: CASSLVRKDTQYF. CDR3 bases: TGTGCCAGCAGCTTAGTTCGGAAGGATACGCAGTATTTT.

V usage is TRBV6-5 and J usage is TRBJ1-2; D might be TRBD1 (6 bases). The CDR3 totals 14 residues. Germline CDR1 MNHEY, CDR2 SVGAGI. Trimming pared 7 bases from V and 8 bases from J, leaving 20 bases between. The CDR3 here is CASKMDRPSGGYTF. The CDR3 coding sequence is TGTGCCAGCAAAATGGACAGACCCTCGGGAGGCTACACCTTC.

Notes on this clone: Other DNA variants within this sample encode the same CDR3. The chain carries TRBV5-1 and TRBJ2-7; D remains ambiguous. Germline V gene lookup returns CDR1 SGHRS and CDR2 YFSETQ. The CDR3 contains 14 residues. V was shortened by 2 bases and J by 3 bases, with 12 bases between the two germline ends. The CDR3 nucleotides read TGCGCCAGCAGCTTAGTAGGACCCGACTACGAGCAGTACTTC. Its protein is CASSLVGPDYEQYF.

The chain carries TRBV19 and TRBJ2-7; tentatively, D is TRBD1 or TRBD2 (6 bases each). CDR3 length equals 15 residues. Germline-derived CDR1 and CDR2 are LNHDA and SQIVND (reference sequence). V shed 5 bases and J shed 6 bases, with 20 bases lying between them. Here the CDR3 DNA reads TGTGCCAGTAGTCCGCGACAAGGGGGGAACACCGAGCAGTACTTC. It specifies CASSPRQGGNTEQYF.

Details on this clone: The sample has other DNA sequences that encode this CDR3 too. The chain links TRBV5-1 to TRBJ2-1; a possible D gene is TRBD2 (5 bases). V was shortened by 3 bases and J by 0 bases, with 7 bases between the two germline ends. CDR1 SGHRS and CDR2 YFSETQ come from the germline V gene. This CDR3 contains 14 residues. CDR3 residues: CASSSGSSYNEQFF. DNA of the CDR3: TGCGCCAGCAGCTCGGGGAGCTCCTACAATGAGCAGTTCTTC.

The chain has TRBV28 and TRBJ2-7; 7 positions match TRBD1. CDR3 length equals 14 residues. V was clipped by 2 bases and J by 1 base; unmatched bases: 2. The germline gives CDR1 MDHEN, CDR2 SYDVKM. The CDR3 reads CASSLAQGSYEQYF. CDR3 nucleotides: TGTGCCAGCAGTTTAGCACAGGGGTCCTACGAGCAGTACTTC.

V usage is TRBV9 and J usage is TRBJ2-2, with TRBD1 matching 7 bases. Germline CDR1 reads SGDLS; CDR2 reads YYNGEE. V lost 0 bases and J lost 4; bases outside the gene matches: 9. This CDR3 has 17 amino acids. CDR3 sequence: CASSVGGTASATGELFF. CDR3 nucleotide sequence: TGTGCCAGCAGCGTAGGAGGGACAGCATCTGCCACCGGGGAGCTGTTTTTT. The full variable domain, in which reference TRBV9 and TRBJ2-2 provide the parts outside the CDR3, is DSGVTQTPKHLITATGQRVTLRCSPRSGDLSVYWYQQSLDQGLQFLIQYYNGEERAKGNILERFSAQQFPDLHSELNLSSLELGDSALYFCASSVGGTASATGELFFGEGSRLTVL.

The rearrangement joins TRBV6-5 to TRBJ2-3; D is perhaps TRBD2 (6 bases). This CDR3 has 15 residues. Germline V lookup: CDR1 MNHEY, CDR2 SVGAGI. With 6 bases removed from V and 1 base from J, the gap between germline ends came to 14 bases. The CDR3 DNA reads TGTGCCAGCAGCCCTGGCGGCGGGGGCACAGATACGCAGTATTTT. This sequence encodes CASSPGGGGTDTQYF.

The CDR3 region has the DNA TGCAGTGGCGGGGGGAGCTACGAGCAGTACTTC. Translation: CSGGGSYEQYF. This chain links TRBV20-1 with TRBJ2-7; 8 bases align to TRBD2. CDR3 size: 11 residues. CDR1 is DFQATT and CDR2 is SNEGSKA in the germline V gene (reference sequence). V lost 7 bases, J lost 3 bases, and 2 bases stayed unmatched.

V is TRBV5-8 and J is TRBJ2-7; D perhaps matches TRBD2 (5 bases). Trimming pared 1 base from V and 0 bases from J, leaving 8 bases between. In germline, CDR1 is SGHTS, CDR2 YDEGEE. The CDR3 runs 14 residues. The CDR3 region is CASSLPGSSYEQYF. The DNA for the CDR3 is TGTGCCAGCAGCTTGCCGGGAAGCTCCTACGAGCAGTACTTC. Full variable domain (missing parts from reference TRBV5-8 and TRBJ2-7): EAGVTQSPTHLIKTRGQQATLRCSPISGHTSVYWYQQALGLGLQFLLWYDEGEERNRGNFPPRFSGRQFPNYSSELNVNALELEDSALYLCASSLPGSSYEQYFGPGTRLTVT.